Listed here are 8 T cell receptor beta chains from one sample, sequenced in a study of glioma-infiltrating T cells. The iRepertoire nested amplicon-rescue multiplex PCR amplified TCR alpha and beta CDR3s from RNA. TCRdb independently ran MiXCR on the multiplex PCR reads; one entry per CDR3 protein. The table has some 99,000 distinct CDR3 sequences, around a quarter seen once; the top ten hold 30% to 35%. Sequencing was done on a sample of glioma tissue, nonneoplastic brain tissue, or PBMCs (not recorded which). The receptors originated from a human donor with low-grade glioma or glioblastoma, undergoing nonglioma brain surgery, or in good health (not recorded which).

The chain recombines TRBV3-1 with TRBJ2-1, with 9 bases aligning to TRBD2. The CDR3 has 19 residues. Germline lookup yields CDR1 LGHDT and CDR2 YNNKEL (reference sequence). V lost 0 bases to trimming and J lost 5 bases; unmatched junction nucleotides: 14. The CDR3 reads CASSQDTLGVAGEDNEQFF. Here the CDR3 DNA reads TGTGCCAGCAGCCAAGATACCCTCGGAGTAGCGGGAGAGGACAATGAGCAGTTCTTC.

This clonotype was recorded at least ten times. This chain links TRBV29-1 with TRBJ1-2; D call uncertain. V lost 3 bases, J lost 2 bases, and 7 bases lay in between. The CDR3 is 12 amino acids. Germline V gene sequence: CDR1 SQVTM, CDR2 ANQGSEA. CDR3 in DNA: TGCAGCGTTGATAACATAAACTATGGCTACACCTTC. Protein product: CSVDNINYGYTF. The full variable domain, in which reference TRBV29-1 and TRBJ1-2 provide the parts outside the CDR3, is SAVISQKPSRDICQRGTSLTIQCQVDSQVTMMFWYRQQPGQSLTLIATANQGSEATYESGFVIDKFPISRPNLTFSTLTVSNMSPEDSSIYLCSVDNINYGYTFGSGTRLTVV.

This clonotype has ten or more counts. This chain links TRBV28 with TRBJ2-5, with D perhaps TRBD1 (7 bases). CDR1 is MDHEN and CDR2 is SYDVKM in the germline V gene. CDR3 length: 18 residues. The ends were cut back, 1 base at V and 4 bases at J, with 22 bases in the middle. CDR3 sequence reads: CASSLSDREVGLPETQYF. In DNA, the CDR3 is TGTGCCAGCAGTTTATCTGACAGGGAGGTGGGACTTCCAGAGACCCAGTACTTC.

In regard to this clonotype: Just one base apart from a much larger clone, this may be a read error. The chain employs TRBV5-4 and TRBJ2-5, with 9 bases identical to TRBD1. CDR3 length equals 15 residues. CDR1 SGHNT and CDR2 YYREEE come from the germline V gene (reference sequence). CDR3 amino acids: CVSNVKQGAGETQYF. The CDR3 DNA reads as TGTGTCAGCAACGTTAAACAGGGGGCTGGCGAGACCCAGTACTTC. Full variable domain (outside the CDR3, taken from reference TRBV5-4 and TRBJ2-5): ETGVTQSPTHLIKTRGQQVTLRCSSQSGHNTVSWYQQALGQGPQFIFQYYREEENGRGNFPPRFSGLQFPNYSSELNVNALELDDSALYLCVSNVKQGAGETQYFGPGTRLLVL.

This clonotype was counted once. A read error may explain this, as a much larger clone is one base away. The CDR3 loop reads CASRPTGAGNTIYF. The CDR3 coding sequence is TGTGCCAGCAGACCTACAGGGGCTGGAAACACCATATATTTT. V and J are TRBV3-1 and TRBJ1-3; 7 positions agree with TRBD1. CDR1 is LGHDT and CDR2 is YNNKEL in the germline V gene (reference sequence). Trimming removed 6 bases from V and 2 bases from J; junction bases left unmatched: 4. The CDR3 has 14 residues.

The chain couples TRBV12-3 or TRBV12-4 to TRBJ2-7; D unresolved. Trimming took 7 bases from V and 5 from J, leaving 12 bases between them. The CDR3 covers 12 residues. The CDR3 region has the DNA TGTGCCAGCACTCGTTTTCTTCACGAGCAGTACTTC. Translated, it gives CASTRFLHEQYF.

This clonotype was detected ten times or more. The chain couples TRBV20-1 to TRBJ1-6; 7 nucleotides agree with TRBD1. Germline CDR1 reads DFQATT; CDR2 reads SNEGSKA (reference sequence). The CDR3 has 15 residues. V lost 1 base to trimming and J lost 7 bases; unmatched junction nucleotides: 7. CDR3 sequence reads: CSARGQGQWNSPLHF. CDR3 DNA: TGCAGTGCTAGAGGACAGGGACAGTGGAATTCACCCCTCCACTTT.

This clonotype was picked up many times. This chain connects TRBV27 to TRBJ2-5; 9 bases line up with TRBD2. Trimming took 4 bases from V and 3 from J; bases not matched to a gene: 6. Germline V CDR1 and CDR2: MNHEY, SMNVEV (reference sequence). The CDR3 length is 15 residues. CDR3 amino acids: CASSSMTSGEETQYF. The CDR3 DNA sequence: TGTGCCAGCAGTTCTATGACTAGCGGTGAAGAGACCCAGTACTTC.